These 13 T cell receptor beta chains share one sample of origin, sequenced in a study of T cell responses to AZD1222 COVID-19 vaccine. The table came from immunoSEQ multiplex PCR; TCRdb's copy has only in-frame clones and leaves some out. The table has about 100,000 clones, more than 75% seen once; the top ten hold 16%. The sequencing used peripheral blood, collected on day 0 of AZD1222 vaccination. The receptors stem from an adult in good health.

The rearrangement uses TRBV27 and TRBJ1-2; D is uncertain. The ends were cut back, 2 bases at V and 6 bases at J, with 13 bases in the middle. CDR1 and CDR2 (germline): MNHEY, SMNVEV (reference sequence). The CDR3 is 14 amino acids. This CDR3 reads CASSLSGLWDGYTF. The CDR3 DNA sequence: TGTGCCAGCAGTTTAAGCGGTCTTTGGGATGGCTACACCTTC.

The gene calls are TRBV5-1 and TRBJ1-2; D gene uncertain. CDR1 SGHRS and CDR2 YFSETQ come from the germline V gene. The CDR3 covers 12 residues. V dropped 3 bases and J dropped 8 bases, with 11 bases sitting between them. The CDR3 region has the DNA TGCGCCAGCAGCTGGGGAGATCAGGGCTACACCTTC. Protein product: CASSWGDQGYTF.

J is TRBJ2-7 and V is TRBV18; D is ambiguous. Germline V gene lookup returns CDR1 KGHSH and CDR2 LQKENI. V lost 0 bases and J 3 bases, leaving 12 bases between the germline ends. This CDR3 contains 15 residues. CDR3 amino acids: CASSPPLQRSYEQYF. Here the CDR3 DNA reads TGTGCCAGCTCACCACCCCTCCAGAGAAGCTACGAGCAGTACTTC.

The gene calls are TRBV28 and TRBJ2-7; a possible D gene is TRBD2 (6 bases). With 7 bases removed from V and 3 bases from J, the gap between germline ends came to 19 bases. Germline CDR1 and CDR2: MDHEN and SYDVKM. This CDR3 is built from 15 residues. CDR3 coding DNA: TGTGCCAGCACGCCTTCGAATCTCGGGGGCTACGAGCAGTACTTC. It encodes CASTPSNLGGYEQYF.

This clone was observed once. The chain has TRBV2 and TRBJ2-7; 11 bases fit TRBD2. The trim removed 7 bases at V and 0 bases at J, leaving 5 bases unmatched. CDR1 SNHLY and CDR2 FYNNEI come from the germline V gene. The CDR3 contains 15 residues. In DNA form, the CDR3 reads TGTGCCAGCACAACCGGGACTAGCGGCTCCTACGAGCAGTACTTC. It codes for CASTTGTSGSYEQYF. Variable domain in full (rest from reference TRBV2 and TRBJ2-7): EPEVTQTPSHQVTQMGQEVILRCVPISNHLYFYWYRQILGQKVEFLVSFYNNEISEKSEIFDDQFSVERPDGSNFTLKIRSTKLEDSAMYFCASTTGTSGSYEQYFGPGTRLTVT.

This chain uses TRBV30 with TRBJ1-5, with D maybe TRBD1 (6 bases). CDR3 size: 14 residues. V lost 5 bases, J lost 5 bases, and 16 bases lay in between. The germline V gene has CDR1 GTSNPN and CDR2 SVGIG (reference sequence). The DNA for the CDR3 is TGTGCCTGGGCCCCTAGGGGGGTCGATCAGCCCCAGCATTTT. Translating gives CAWAPRGVDQPQHF. The full variable domain, its missing parts supplied by reference TRBV30 and TRBJ1-5, is SQTIHQWPATLVQPVGSPLSLECTVEGTSNPNLYWYRQAAGRGLQLLFYSVGIGQISSEVPQNLSASRPQDRQFILSSKKLLLSDSGFYLCAWAPRGVDQPQHFGDGTRLSIL.

This CDR3 is CASSSASGSAYNEQFF. DNA for the CDR3: TGTGCCAGCAGCTCCGCTAGCGGGAGTGCGTACAATGAGCAGTTCTTC. The V call is TRBV5-4, the J call TRBJ2-1, with 10 bases lining up with TRBD2. The CDR3 loop spans 16 amino acids. Per germline, CDR1 SGHNT and CDR2 YYREEE (reference sequence). Losses at the gene ends were 3 bases for V and 4 bases for J; bases not matched to a gene: 7.

The chain recombines TRBV27 with TRBJ2-5; 8 bases align to TRBD1. Germline V gene data show CDR1 as MNHEY and CDR2 as SMNVEV (reference sequence). V gave up 5 bases and J gave up 1 base; unmatched junction bases: 3. CDR3 length: 14 amino acids. The CDR3 DNA follows: TGTGCCAGCAGTCCCAGGGGGCCCCAAGAGACCCAGTACTTC. Encoded protein: CASSPRGPQETQYF.

V usage is TRBV12-3 or TRBV12-4 and J usage is TRBJ2-7; a possible D gene is TRBD2 (6 bases). Trimming pared 7 bases from V and 5 bases from J, leaving 15 bases between. The CDR3 extends over 13 amino acids. For the CDR3, the DNA is TGTGCCAGCACCATGGAGGGGCGGGACGAGCAGTACTTC. This gives the protein CASTMEGRDEQYF.

V usage is TRBV27 and J usage is TRBJ2-2; tentatively, D is TRBD2 (5 bases). Trimming removed 4 bases from V and 9 bases from J, with 9 bases in between. This CDR3 has 12 amino acids. Germline V gives CDR1 MNHEY, CDR2 SMNVEV (reference sequence). CDR3 sequence: CASSSGLRELFF. CDR3 coding DNA: TGTGCCAGCAGTTCCGGACTTCGGGAGCTGTTTTTT.

This chain links TRBV7-2 with TRBJ2-3, with 7 positions matching TRBD2. This CDR3 has 14 residues. Germline lookup yields CDR1 SGHTA and CDR2 FQGNSA. The ends lost 2 bases at V and 5 bases at J; junction bases unmatched: 4. Written as DNA, the CDR3 is TGTGCCAGCAGCTTAACCCCGGGGGGAGATACGCAGTATTTT. Translating it yields CASSLTPGGDTQYF.

The chain is built from TRBV30 and TRBJ1-2; D is possibly TRBD1 (6 bases). The V end was cut by 2 bases, the J end by 8 bases, with 15 bases between. Germline V CDR1 and CDR2: GTSNPN, SVGIG (reference sequence). The CDR3 contains 13 residues. Written as DNA, the CDR3 is TGTGCCTGGAGTCTACAGGGAGTAAGAGGCTACACCTTC. Its translation is CAWSLQGVRGYTF.

This rearrangement joins TRBV5-1 to TRBJ2-7; D is unclear. Germline CDR1 SGHRS, CDR2 YFSETQ. Trimming cost V 5 bases and J 0 bases, with 9 bases left between them. The CDR3 sequence is 13 residues long. In nucleotides, the CDR3 is TGCGCCAGCAGATGGAAAAGCTCCTACGAGCAGTACTTC. Encoded protein: CASRWKSSYEQYF.